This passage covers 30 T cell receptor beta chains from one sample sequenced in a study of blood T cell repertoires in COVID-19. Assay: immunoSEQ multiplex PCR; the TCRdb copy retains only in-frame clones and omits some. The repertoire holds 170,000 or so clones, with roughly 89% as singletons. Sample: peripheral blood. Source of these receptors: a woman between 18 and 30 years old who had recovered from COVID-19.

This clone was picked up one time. CDR3 DNA sequence: TGTGCCAGCAGCTTGGGGGACAGGCTTAGCAATCAGCCCCAGCATTTT. It yields the protein CASSLGDRLSNQPQHF. The genes are TRBV7-4 and TRBJ1-5; 8 bases map to TRBD1. CDR1 and CDR2 from the germline V gene are SGHVT and SQSDAQ. The CDR3 sequence is 16 residues long. V dropped 3 bases and J dropped 0; count of bases not matched to a gene: 4.

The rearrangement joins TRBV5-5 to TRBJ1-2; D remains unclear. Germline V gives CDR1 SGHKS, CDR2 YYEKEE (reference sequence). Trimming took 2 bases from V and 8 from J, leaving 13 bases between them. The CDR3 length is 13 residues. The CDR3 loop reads CASSFNLGLGYTF. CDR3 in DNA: TGTGCCAGCAGCTTTAACCTGGGCCTGGGCTACACCTTC.

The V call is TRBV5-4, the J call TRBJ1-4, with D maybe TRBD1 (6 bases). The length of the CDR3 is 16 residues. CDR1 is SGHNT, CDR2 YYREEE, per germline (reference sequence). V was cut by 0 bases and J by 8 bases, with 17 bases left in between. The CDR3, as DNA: TGTGCCAGCAGCTTGGACCCAGGGGCCCTCGGGGAAAAACTGTTTTTT. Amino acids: CASSLDPGALGEKLFF.

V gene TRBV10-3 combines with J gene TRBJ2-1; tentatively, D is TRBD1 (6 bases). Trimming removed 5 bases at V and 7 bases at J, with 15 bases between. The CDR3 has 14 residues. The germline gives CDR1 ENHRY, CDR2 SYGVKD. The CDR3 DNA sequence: TGTGCCATCAGTAACCCAGGGGCACTGAATGAGCAGTTCTTC. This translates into CAISNPGALNEQFF.

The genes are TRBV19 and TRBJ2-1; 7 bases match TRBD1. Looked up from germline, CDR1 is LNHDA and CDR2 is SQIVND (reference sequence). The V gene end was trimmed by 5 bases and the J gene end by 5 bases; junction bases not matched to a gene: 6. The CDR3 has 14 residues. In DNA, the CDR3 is TGTGCCAGTAGTCCGGACAGGACGCACAATGAGCAGTTCTTC. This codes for CASSPDRTHNEQFF.

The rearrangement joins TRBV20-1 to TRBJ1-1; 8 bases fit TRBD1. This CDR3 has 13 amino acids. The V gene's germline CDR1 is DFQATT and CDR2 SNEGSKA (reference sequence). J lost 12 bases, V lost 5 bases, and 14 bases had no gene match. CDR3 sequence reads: CSACADRESRTFF. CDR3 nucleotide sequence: TGCAGTGCTTGTGCGGACAGGGAGAGTAGAACTTTCTTT.

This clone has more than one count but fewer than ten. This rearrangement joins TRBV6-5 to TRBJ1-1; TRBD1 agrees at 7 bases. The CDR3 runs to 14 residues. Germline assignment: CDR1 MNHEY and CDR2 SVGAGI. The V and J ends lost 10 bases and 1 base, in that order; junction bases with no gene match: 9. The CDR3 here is CATLTGQANTEAFF. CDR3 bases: TGTGCCACTTTAACAGGACAGGCGAACACTGAAGCTTTCTTT.

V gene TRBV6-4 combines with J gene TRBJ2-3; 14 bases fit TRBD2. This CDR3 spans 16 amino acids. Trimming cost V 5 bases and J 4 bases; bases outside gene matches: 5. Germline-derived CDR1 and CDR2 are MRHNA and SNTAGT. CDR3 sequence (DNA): TGTGCCAGCAGTCGGACTAGCGGGAGGAGTTCAGATACGCAGTATTTT. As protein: CASSRTSGRSSDTQYF.

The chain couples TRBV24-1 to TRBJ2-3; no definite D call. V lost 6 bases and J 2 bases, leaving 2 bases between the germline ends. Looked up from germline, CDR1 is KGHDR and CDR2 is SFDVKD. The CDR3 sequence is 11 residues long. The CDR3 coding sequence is TGTGCCACCAGTCTCACAGATACGCAGTATTTT. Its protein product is CATSLTDTQYF.

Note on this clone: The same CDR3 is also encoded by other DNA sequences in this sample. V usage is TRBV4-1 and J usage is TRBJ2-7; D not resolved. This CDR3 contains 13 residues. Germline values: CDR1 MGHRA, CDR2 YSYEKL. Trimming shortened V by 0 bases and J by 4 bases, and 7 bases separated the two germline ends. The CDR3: CASSQDTSYEQYF. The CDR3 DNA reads TGCGCCAGCAGCCAAGATACGAGTTACGAGCAGTACTTC.

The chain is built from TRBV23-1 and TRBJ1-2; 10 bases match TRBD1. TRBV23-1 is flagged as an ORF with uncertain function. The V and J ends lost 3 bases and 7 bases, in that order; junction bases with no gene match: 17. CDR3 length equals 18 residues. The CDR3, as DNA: TGCGCCAGCAGTCATCCGACAGGGGGCTTGATCCAGTCCGGTGGCTACACCTTC. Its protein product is CASSHPTGGLIQSGGYTF.

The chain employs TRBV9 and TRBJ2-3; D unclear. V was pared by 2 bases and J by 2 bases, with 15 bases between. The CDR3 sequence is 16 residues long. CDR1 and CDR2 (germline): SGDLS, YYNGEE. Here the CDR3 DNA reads TGTGCCAGCAGCGTGCCACAGCAAGGTGCCACAGATACGCAGTATTTT. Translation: CASSVPQQGATDTQYF.

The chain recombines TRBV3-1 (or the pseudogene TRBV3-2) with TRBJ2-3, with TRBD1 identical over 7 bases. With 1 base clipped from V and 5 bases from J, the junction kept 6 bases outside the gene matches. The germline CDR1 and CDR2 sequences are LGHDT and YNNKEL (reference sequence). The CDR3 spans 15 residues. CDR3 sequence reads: CASSQGRQGVDTQYF. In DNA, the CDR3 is TGTGCCAGCAGCCAAGGACGGCAGGGGGTAGATACGCAGTATTTT.

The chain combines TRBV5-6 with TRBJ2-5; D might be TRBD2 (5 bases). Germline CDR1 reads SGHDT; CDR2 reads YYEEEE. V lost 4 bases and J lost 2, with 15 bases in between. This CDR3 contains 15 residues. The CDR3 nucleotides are TGTGCCAGCAGCCTCTTCCATAGCGTACAAGAGACCCAGTACTTC. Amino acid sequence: CASSLFHSVQETQYF.

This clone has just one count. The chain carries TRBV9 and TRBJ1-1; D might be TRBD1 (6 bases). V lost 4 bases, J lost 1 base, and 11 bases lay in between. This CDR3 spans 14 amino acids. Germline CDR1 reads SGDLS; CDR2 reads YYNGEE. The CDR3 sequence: CASSLQGRNTEAFF. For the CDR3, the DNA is TGTGCCAGCAGCCTTCAGGGGAGGAACACTGAAGCTTTCTTT.

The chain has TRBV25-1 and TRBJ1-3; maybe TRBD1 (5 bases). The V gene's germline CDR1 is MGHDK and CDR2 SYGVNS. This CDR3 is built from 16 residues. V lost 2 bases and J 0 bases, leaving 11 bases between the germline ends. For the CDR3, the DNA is TGTGCCAGCAGTGAAGGGAGCGGGACCTCTGGAAACACCATATATTTT. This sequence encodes CASSEGSGTSGNTIYF.

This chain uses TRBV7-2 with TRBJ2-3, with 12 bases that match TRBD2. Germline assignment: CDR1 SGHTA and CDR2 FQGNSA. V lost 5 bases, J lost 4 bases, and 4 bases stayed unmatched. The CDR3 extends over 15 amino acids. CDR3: CASSLSSGGADTQYF. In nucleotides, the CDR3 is TGTGCCAGCAGCCTCTCTAGCGGGGGGGCAGATACGCAGTATTTT. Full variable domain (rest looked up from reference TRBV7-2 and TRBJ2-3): GAGVSQSPSNKVTEKGKDVELRCDPISGHTALYWYRQSLGQGLEFLIYFQGNSAPDKSGLPSDRFSAERTGGSVSTLTIQRTQQEDSAVYLCASSLSSGGADTQYFGPGTRLTVL.

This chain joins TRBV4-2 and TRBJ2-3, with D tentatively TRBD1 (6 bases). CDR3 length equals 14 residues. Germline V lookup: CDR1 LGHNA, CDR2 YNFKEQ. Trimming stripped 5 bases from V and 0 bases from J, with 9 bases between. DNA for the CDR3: TGTGCCAGCAGCTCGACAGGTAGCACAGATACGCAGTATTTT. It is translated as CASSSTGSTDTQYF.

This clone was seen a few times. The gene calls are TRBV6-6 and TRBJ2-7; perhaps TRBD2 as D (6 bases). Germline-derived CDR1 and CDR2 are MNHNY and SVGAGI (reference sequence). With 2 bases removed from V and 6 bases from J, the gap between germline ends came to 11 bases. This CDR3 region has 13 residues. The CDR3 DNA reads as TGTGCCAGCAGTTACCCGCCCGGGGGCGAGCAGTACGTC. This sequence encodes CASSYPPGGEQYV.

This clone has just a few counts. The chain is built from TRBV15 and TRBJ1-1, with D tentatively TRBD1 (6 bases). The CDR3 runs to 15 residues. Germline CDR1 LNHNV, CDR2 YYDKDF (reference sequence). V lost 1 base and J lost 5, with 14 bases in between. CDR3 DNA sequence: TGTGCCACCAGCAGAGGGACAGAGGGAGGGACTGAAGCTTTCTTT. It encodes CATSRGTEGGTEAFF.

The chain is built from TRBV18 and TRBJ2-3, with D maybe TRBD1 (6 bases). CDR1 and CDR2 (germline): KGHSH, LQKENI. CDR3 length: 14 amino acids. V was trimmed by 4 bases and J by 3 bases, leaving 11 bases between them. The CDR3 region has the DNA TGTGCCAGCTCACGGCAAGGACAGACAGATACGCAGTATTTT. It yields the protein CASSRQGQTDTQYF.

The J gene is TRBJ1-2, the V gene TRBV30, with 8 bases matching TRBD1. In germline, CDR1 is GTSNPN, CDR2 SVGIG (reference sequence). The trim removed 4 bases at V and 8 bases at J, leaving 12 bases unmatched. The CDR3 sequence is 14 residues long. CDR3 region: CAWTYVFDRGGYTF. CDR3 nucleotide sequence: TGTGCCTGGACGTACGTATTCGACAGGGGCGGCTACACCTTC.

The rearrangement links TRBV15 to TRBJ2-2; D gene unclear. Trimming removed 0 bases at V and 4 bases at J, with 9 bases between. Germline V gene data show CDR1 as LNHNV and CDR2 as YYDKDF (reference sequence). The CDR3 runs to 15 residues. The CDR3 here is CATSRDFGSTGELFF. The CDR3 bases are TGTGCCACCAGCAGAGATTTTGGCAGCACCGGGGAGCTGTTTTTT.

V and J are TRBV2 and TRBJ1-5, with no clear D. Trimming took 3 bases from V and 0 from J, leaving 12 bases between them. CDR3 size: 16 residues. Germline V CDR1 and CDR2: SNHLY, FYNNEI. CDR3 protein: CASSDPTGYSNQPQHF. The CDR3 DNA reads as TGTGCCAGCAGTGATCCGACGGGATATAGCAATCAGCCCCAGCATTTT. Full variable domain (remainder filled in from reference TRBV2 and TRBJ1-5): EPEVTQTPSHQVTQMGQEVILRCVPISNHLYFYWYRQILGQKVEFLVSFYNNEISEKSEIFDDQFSVERPDGSNFTLKIRSTKLEDSAMYFCASSDPTGYSNQPQHFGDGTRLSIL.

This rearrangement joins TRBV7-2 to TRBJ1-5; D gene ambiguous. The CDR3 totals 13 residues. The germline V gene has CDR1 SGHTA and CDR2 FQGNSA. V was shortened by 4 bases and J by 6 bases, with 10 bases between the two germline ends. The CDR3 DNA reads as TGTGCCAGCAGCTCAACCGGTAGTCAGCCCCAGCATTTT. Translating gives CASSSTGSQPQHF.

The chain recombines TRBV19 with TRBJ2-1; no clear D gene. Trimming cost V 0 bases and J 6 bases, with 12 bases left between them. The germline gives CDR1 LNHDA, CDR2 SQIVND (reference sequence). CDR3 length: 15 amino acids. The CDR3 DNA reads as TGTGCCAGTAGTATAGATCCCAAAGCTTTCAATGAGCAGTTCTTC. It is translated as CASSIDPKAFNEQFF.

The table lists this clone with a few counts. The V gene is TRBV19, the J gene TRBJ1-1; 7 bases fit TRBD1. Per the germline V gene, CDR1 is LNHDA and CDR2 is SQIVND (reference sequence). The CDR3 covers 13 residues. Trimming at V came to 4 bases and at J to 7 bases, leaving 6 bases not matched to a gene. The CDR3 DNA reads TGTGCCAGTAGTACAACACGACAGGGTGAAGCTTTCTTT. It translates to CASSTTRQGEAFF.

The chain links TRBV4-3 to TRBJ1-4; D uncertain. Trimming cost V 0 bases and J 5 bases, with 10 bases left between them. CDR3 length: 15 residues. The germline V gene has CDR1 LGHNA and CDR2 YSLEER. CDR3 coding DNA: TGCGCCAGCAGCCAAGAAGGGAGACAAAATGAAAAACTGTTTTTT. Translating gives CASSQEGRQNEKLFF.

The CDR3 DNA is TGTGCCAGCAGCCACACAGGTACCTACGAGCAGTACTTC. Translating gives CASSHTGTYEQYF. This chain joins TRBV3-1 (or the pseudogene TRBV3-2) and TRBJ2-7, with D tentatively TRBD1 (5 bases). Germline V gene data show CDR1 as LGHDT and CDR2 as YNNKEL (reference sequence). The V gene lost 3 bases and the J gene lost 2 bases, with 8 bases spanning the gap. CDR3 length: 13 amino acids.

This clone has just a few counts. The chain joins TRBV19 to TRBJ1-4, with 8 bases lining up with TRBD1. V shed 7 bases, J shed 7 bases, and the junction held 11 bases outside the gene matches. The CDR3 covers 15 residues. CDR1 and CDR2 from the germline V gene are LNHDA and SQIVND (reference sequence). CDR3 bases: TGTGCCAGTACTGACACAGGGGGGCAAGGTGAAAAACTGTTTTTT. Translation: CASTDTGGQGEKLFF. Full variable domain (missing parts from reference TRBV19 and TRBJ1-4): DGGITQSPKYLFRKEGQNVTLSCEQNLNHDAMYWYRQDPGQGLRLIYYSQIVNDFQKGDIAEGYSVSREKKESFPLTVTSAQKNPTAFYLCASTDTGGQGEKLFFGSGTQLSVL.